Given below is one T cell receptor (beta chain) in context. Antigen unknown. Germline lookup yields CDR1 SGHDN and CDR2 FVKESK. V dropped 2 bases and J dropped 5 bases, with 16 bases sitting between them. The CDR3 is made up of 15 amino acids. Unique molecular identifiers featured in each of the TCR beta cDNA libraries. The authors obtained some 500,000 cDNA molecules from around 1 to 9.1 million T cells. Each CDR3 protein is one row after TCRdb ran MiXCR on the PCR reads. This table holds a few hundred thousand distinct CDR3 sequences, less than 40% found once. The sample comes from a study of post-analysis software for immune sequencing data. General study results and limits: Normalized Chao1 diversity was significantly lower in multiple sclerosis patients than in controls. The study found TRBV5-6, TRBV5-1 and TRBV20-1 among four to six TRBV segments more frequent in patients than controls.

The rearrangement uses TRBV14 and TRBJ2-7; D possibly corresponds to TRBD2 (5 bases). The source material was blood. This TCR was recovered from a girl aged 5-17 years with multiple sclerosis. CDR3 nucleotide sequence: TGTGCCAGCAGCCAATATCAGGACTTTGTGGACGAGCAGTACTTC. It encodes CASSQYQDFVDEQYF.